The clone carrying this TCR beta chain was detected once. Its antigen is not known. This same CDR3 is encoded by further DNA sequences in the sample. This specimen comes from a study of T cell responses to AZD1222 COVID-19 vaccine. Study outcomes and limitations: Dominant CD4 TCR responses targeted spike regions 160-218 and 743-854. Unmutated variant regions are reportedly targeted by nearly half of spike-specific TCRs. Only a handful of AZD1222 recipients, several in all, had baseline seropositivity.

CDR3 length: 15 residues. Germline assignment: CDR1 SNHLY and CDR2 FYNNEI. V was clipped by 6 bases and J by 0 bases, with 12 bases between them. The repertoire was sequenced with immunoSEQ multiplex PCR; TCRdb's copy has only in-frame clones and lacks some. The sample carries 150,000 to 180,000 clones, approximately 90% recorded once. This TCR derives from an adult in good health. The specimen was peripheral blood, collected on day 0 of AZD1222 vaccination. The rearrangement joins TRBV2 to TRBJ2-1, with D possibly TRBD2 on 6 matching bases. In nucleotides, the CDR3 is TGTGCCAGCAGCCCGGGACTTGGCTCCTACAATGAGCAGTTCTTC. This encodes CASSPGLGSYNEQFF.